Below, 4 T cell receptor beta chains from the same sample are listed, as sequenced in a study of blood T cells in healthy people across ages. The second PCR ran roughly 7 to 12 cycles with a sample-barcoded 5' primer and J-beta primers. TCRdb re-derived calls from the 5' RACE reads in MiXCR, one entry per CDR3 protein. This sample yields 800,000 to 950,000 distinct CDR3 sequences, of which around 29% are seen a single time; approximately 10% belongs to the top ten. This sample was shared with a second study, whose subject was T cells of mothers and their children.

The source material was blood. The receptor set was obtained from a woman between 40 and 50 years old in good health.

This clonotype has only a few counts. The V call is TRBV7-2, the J call TRBJ2-5, with 9 nucleotides matching TRBD1. Matching the DNA end better, TRBJ2-7 makes the J call doubtful. The CDR3 loop spans 15 amino acids. Germline V gene data show CDR1 as SGHTA and CDR2 as FQGNSA. The CDR3 DNA follows: TGTGCCAGCAGCCTGTTGACAGGGGGGTGCGACGAGCAGTACTTC. Amino acids: CASSLLTGGCDEQYF.

This clonotype was counted ten times or more. CDR3: CATSRGSERPSYEQYF. CDR3 DNA sequence: TGTGCCACCAGCAGAGGCAGTGAACGTCCCTCCTACGAGCAGTACTTC. This chain connects TRBV15 to TRBJ2-7; D remains ambiguous. Deletions cut 1 base from V and 0 bases from J, with 13 bases between. The CDR3 consists of 16 residues. CDR1 LNHNV and CDR2 YYDKDF come from the germline V gene (reference sequence).

This chain connects TRBV5-8 to TRBJ2-5; a possible D gene is TRBD2 (6 bases). The J call is uncertain, as TRBJ2-7 better fits the DNA end. CDR1 is SGHTS and CDR2 is YDEGEE in the germline V gene. The CDR3 contains 17 residues. This chain's CDR3 is CASSGLGGVLFPYEQYF. In DNA form, the CDR3 reads TGTGCCAGCAGCGGGCTCGGGGGTGTCCTCTTCCCCTACGAGCAGTACTTC.

This clonotype showed up just a few times. The gene calls are TRBV12-3 or TRBV12-4 and TRBJ1-4; no clear D gene. The CDR3 covers 16 residues. Between the trimmed V and J ends, which lost 3 bases and 8 bases, there was a span of 19 bases. DNA of the CDR3: TGTGCCAGCAGTTTCTACAGCTCCAAGGGAAGCGAAAAACTGTTTTTT. Its translation is CASSFYSSKGSEKLFF.